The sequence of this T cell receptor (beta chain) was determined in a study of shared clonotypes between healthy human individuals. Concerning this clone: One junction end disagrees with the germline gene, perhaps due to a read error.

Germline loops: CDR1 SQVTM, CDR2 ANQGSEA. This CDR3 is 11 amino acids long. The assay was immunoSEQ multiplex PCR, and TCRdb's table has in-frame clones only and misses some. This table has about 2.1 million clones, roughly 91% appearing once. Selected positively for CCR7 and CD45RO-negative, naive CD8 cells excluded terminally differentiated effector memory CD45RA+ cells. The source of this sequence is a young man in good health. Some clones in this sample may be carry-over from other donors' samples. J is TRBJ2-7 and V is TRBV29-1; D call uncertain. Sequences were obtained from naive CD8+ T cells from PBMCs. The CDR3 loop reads CSVQDFNEQYF. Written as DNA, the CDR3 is TGCAGCGTTCAAGACTTCAACGAGCAGTACTTC.